This passage covers 15 T cell receptor delta chains from one sample sequenced in a study of gamma-delta T cells after stem cell transplantation. TCRdb redid the clone calls on the RT-PCR reads with CATT. Of 1,400 or so delta-chain clones in the sample, about 49% are singletons; the top ten hold 40% to 60%. The sequencing input was gamma-delta T cells. These TCRs come from a human donor. It is not recorded whose cells these are; they may come from a transplant donor.

This clone is termed medium-sized. The V call is TRDV1, the J call TRDJ1; 8 bases map to TRDD3. Germline assignment: CDR1 TSWWSYY and CDR2 QGS. The V segment lost 5 bases and the J segment 6 bases; nucleotides outside the gene matches: 23. CDR3 length: 19 amino acids. As DNA, the CDR3 is TGTGCTCTTGGGCCCCCCCGGCCTGGCCCTTACTGGGGGGACTATAAACTCATCTTT. Protein product: CALGPPRPGPYWGDYKLIF.

This clone has more than one count but fewer than ten. The rearrangement joins TRDV1 to TRDJ1, with TRDD3 matching 7 bases. The CDR3 has 20 residues. The trim removed 9 bases at V and 2 bases at J, leaving 27 bases unmatched. CDR1 and CDR2 from the germline V gene are TSWWSYY and QGS. CDR3 DNA sequence: TGTGCTCTCGGAATACCTCCCAACACCATGAGTACTGGGGAGACCGATAAACTCATCTTT. Translated, it gives CALGIPPNTMSTGETDKLIF.

As regards this clone: A far larger clone is off by one base, so a read error is likely. The chain recombines TRDV2 with TRDJ3; the D is unclear. The CDR3 is 19 residues long. V was pared by 0 bases and J by 0 bases, with 14 bases between. Germline V CDR1 and CDR2: GEAIGNYY, EKD. This CDR3 reads CACDTGRFSGSWDTRQMFF. The DNA of the CDR3 is TGTGCCTGTGACACCGGGAGATTCTCCGGCTCCTGGGACACCCGACAGATGTTTTTC.

This clone qualifies as medium-sized (0.01 to 0.1%). CDR3 nucleotides: TGTGCCTGTGATCTGGGGGTCACAACCAACACCGATAAACTCATCTTT. It codes for CACDLGVTTNTDKLIF. V usage is TRDV2 and J usage is TRDJ1, with 7 bases aligning to TRDD3. This CDR3 has 16 amino acids. V was clipped by 4 bases and J by 0 bases; unmatched bases: 10. Germline lookup yields CDR1 GEAIGNYY and CDR2 EKD.

This clone has only one observation. The protein that TCRdb holds for this DNA derives from a much larger clone and differs from the translated DNA at residue 5, which likely indicates a read error; the protein shown here is translated from the DNA. The chain links TRDV2 to TRDJ1; a possible D gene is TRDD3 (6 bases). Germline CDR1 and CDR2: GEAIGNYY and EKD. The CDR3 consists of 17 residues. Trimming shortened V by 3 bases and J by 0 bases, and 19 bases separated the two germline ends. CDR3 loop: CACDSSGIPPYTDKLIF. CDR3 bases: TGTGCCTGTGACTCCTCGGGGATCCCACCGTACACCGATAAACTCATCTTT.

The rearrangement links TRDV1 to TRDJ1; the match to TRDD3 covers 13 bases. Germline CDR1 TSWWSYY, CDR2 QGS. J was trimmed by 6 bases and V by 2 bases; bases with no gene match: 24. The CDR3 length is 22 residues. CDR3 sequence: CALGEGLLNGGTGGYGGNKLIF. DNA for the CDR3: TGTGCTCTTGGGGAAGGTCTCCTAAATGGCGGTACTGGGGGATACGGAGGGAATAAACTCATCTTT.

There are a few counts of this clone. A far larger clone is one base from this, pointing to a likely read error. Other DNA sequences in this specimen translate into the identical CDR3. The chain uses TRDV2 and TRDJ1; 8 bases align to TRDD3. This CDR3 has 17 amino acids. The trim removed 1 base at V and 7 bases at J, leaving 16 bases unmatched. From germline, CDR1 is GEAIGNYY and CDR2 EKD. CDR3 amino acids: CACDTPGLSGIHGKLIF. The CDR3, as DNA: TGTGCCTGTGACACTCCCGGCCTCTCGGGGATACATGGTAAACTCATCTTT.

A remark on this clone: A far larger clone is just one base off, so this is likely a read error. The CDR3 DNA reads as TGTGCCTGTGACTCGGTCGTGGGGGCCCAGTACACCGATAAACCCATCTTT. Its translation: CACDSVVGAQYTDKPIF. The V gene is TRDV2, the J gene TRDJ1; tentatively, D is TRDD3 (6 bases). Germline-derived CDR1 and CDR2 are GEAIGNYY and EKD. This CDR3 contains 17 residues.

On this clone: With only one base between it and a far larger clone, this is likely a read error. This chain links TRDV2 with TRDJ1; the D gene is possibly TRDD3 (5 bases). Germline loops: CDR1 GEAIGNYY, CDR2 EKD. There are 15 residues in the CDR3. CDR3 DNA: TGTGCCCGTGACACCATGGGGACCCCGGAGGATAAACTCATCTTT. This encodes CARDTMGTPEDKLIF.

By share, this clone counts as medium-sized. The chain recombines TRAV29/DV5 with TRDJ1; TRDD3 is a possible D gene (5 bases). The ends were cut back, 0 bases at V and 0 bases at J, with 15 bases in the middle. Per the germline V gene, CDR1 is NSMFDY and CDR2 is ISSIKDK. This CDR3 is built from 16 residues. In DNA form, the CDR3 reads TGTGCAGCAAGCGGTGGGGTTGGTATCTACACCGATAAACTCATCTTT. Protein sequence: CAASGGVGIYTDKLIF. Filled out from reference TRAV29/DV5 and TRDJ1, the complete variable domain reads DQQVKQNSPSLSVQEGRISILNCDYTNSMFDYFLWYKKYPAEGPTFLISISSIKDKNEDGRFTVFLNKSAKHLSLHIVPSQPGDSAVYFCAASGGVGIYTDKLIFGKGTRVTVEP.

The chain combines TRDV2 with TRDJ3; 13 bases fit TRDD3. V gave up 4 bases and J gave up 1 base; unmatched junction bases: 6. This CDR3 spans 19 amino acids. The germline CDR1 and CDR2 sequences are GEAIGNYY and EKD. DNA of the CDR3: TGTGCCTGTGAACAACTGGGGGATACGACGTCCTGGGACACCCGACAGATGTTTTTC. This sequence encodes CACEQLGDTTSWDTRQMFF.

This clone has just a few counts. A far larger clone lies a single base away; this is likely a read error. Distinct nucleotide sequences in the sample also encode this CDR3. The chain recombines TRDV2 with TRDJ1, with D possibly matching TRDD2 (9 bases). The germline CDR1 and CDR2 sequences are GEAIGNYY and EKD. V lost 7 bases and J lost 3, with 29 bases in between. The CDR3 runs 18 residues. The DNA for the CDR3 is TGTGCCTGCGCCTTCCTACCTGTTAGCGGGGGATATTCCGATAAACTCATCTTT. Its translation is CACAFLPVSGGYSDKLIF.

About this clone itself: A far larger clone is one base from this, pointing to a likely read error. Other DNA sequences in this sample translate to the same CDR3. The V call is TRDV1, the J call TRDJ1; D may be TRDD2 (6 bases). The CDR3 totals 19 residues. Germline loops: CDR1 TSWWSYY, CDR2 QGS. The CDR3 reads CALGEPHPTMTSLADKLIF. Written as DNA, the CDR3 is TGTGCTCTTGGGGAACCCCATCCTACAATGACTAGTTTGGCCGATAAGCTCATCTTT.

Concerning this clone itself: A far larger clone is one nucleotide away, so this likely arose from a read error. This chain links TRDV2 with TRDJ1; no firm D call. Looked up from germline, CDR1 is GEAIGNYY and CDR2 is EKD. The CDR3 spans 14 residues. V lost 3 bases and J 2 bases, leaving 12 bases between the germline ends. In DNA, the CDR3 is TGTGCCTGTGACGCGGAATTGCGAACCGATAAACTCATCTTT. Translation gives CACDAELRTDKLIF.

Only a few counts were recorded for this clone. A far larger clone is just one base off, so this is likely a read error. The chain joins TRDV3 to TRDJ1, with a tentative D call TRDD3 (5 bases). V was clipped by 3 bases and J by 0 bases, with 26 bases between them. The CDR3 is 18 amino acids. Germline V gene sequence: CDR1 TVYSNPD, CDR2 GDNSRS (reference sequence). The CDR3: CAFQFRGVPSGYTDKLIF. Written as DNA, the CDR3 is TGTGCCTTCCAATTCCGGGGAGTACCATCCGGTTACACCGATAAACTCATCTTT.